This TCR beta chain was sequenced during a study of blood T cell repertoires in COVID-19. This CDR3 has 13 amino acids. The V end lost 3 bases, the J end lost 6 bases, and 12 bases lay between the germline ends. CDR1 and CDR2 from the germline V gene are SGHNT and YENEEA. Sequencing was performed with immunoSEQ multiplex PCR; in TCRdb, only in-frame clones are kept and a portion is missing. Of about 380,000 clones in the sample, around 89% were seen once. The sequence was collected from a woman aged 18-29 years who had recovered from COVID-19. The sequenced sample consisted of PBMCs or T cells enriched from blood (not recorded which). The chain combines TRBV11-3 with TRBJ2-7, with D tentatively TRBD1 (6 bases). For the CDR3, the DNA is TGTGCCAGCAGCTTTGCACAGGGTTCCGAGCAGTACTTC. Its protein is CASSFAQGSEQYF.